A single sample is the source of the 20 T cell receptor beta chains below, sequenced in a study of CD4 T cells in relation to SARS-CoV-2 and coronaviruses. The antigens these receptors bind are not known. CD4+ T cells from unexposed donors were obtained before the COVID-19 pandemic (2011-2018). After about 10 days of culture, CD4+ T cells were isolated. Libraries were prepared by immunoSEQ multiplex PCR; TCRdb keeps only in-frame clonotypes and omits some of them. Seen here are some 22,000 clones, 55% to 80% observed once, and the top ten hold 15% to 20%. Sequenced material: CD4+ T cells from PBMCs, cultured in vitro. These receptors were taken from a human donor in good health.

The chain is built from TRBV9 and TRBJ1-3; possible D gene TRBD1, 5 bases. The germline V and J ends were trimmed by 3 bases and 7 bases, with 11 bases remaining between them. The CDR3 consists of 13 residues. In germline, CDR1 is SGDLS, CDR2 YYNGEE. CDR3 in amino acids: CASSEPPGNTIYF. The CDR3 DNA is TGTGCCAGCAGCGAGCCCCCAGGGAACACCATATATTTT.

Here the CDR3 DNA reads TGCGCCACCAGGGTCGGAGGGCGGGAGACCCAGTACTTC. This codes for CATRVGGRETQYF. The V call is TRBV10-2, the J call TRBJ2-5; perhaps TRBD2 as D (6 bases). The CDR3 contains 13 residues. The germline CDR1 and CDR2 sequences are WSHSY and SAAADI. Trimming took 10 bases from V and 5 from J, leaving 17 bases between them.

V gene TRBV18 combines with J gene TRBJ1-2, with D possibly being TRBD1 (5 bases). The CDR3 runs to 13 residues. Germline V gives CDR1 KGHSH, CDR2 LQKENI. V was cut by 6 bases and J by 6 bases, with 14 bases left in between. The CDR3 protein is CASSPGIGDGYTF. The DNA of the CDR3 is TGTGCCAGCTCCCCGGGTATAGGGGATGGCTACACCTTC. Full variable domain (missing parts from reference TRBV18 and TRBJ1-2): NAGVMQNPRHLVRRRGQEARLRCSPMKGHSHVYWYRQLPEEGLKFMVYLQKENIIDESGMPKERFSAEFPKEGPSILRIQQVVRGDSAAYFCASSPGIGDGYTFGSGTRLTVV.

This clone was seen a few times. This sequence joins TRBV27 and TRBJ2-2; no clear D. Germline V gene data show CDR1 as MNHEY and CDR2 as SMNVEV (reference sequence). Trimming removed 1 base at V and 6 bases at J, with 3 bases between. This CDR3 has 12 residues. For the CDR3, the DNA is TGTGCCAGCAGTTTATTTGCCGGGGAGCTGTTTTTT. Translation: CASSLFAGELFF.

This clone was counted between two and nine times. The chain combines TRBV5-5 with TRBJ2-7, with D maybe TRBD1 (6 bases). Trimming shortened V by 2 bases and J by 5 bases, and 11 bases separated the two germline ends. Germline CDR1 SGHKS, CDR2 YYEKEE (reference sequence). The CDR3 totals 13 residues. CDR3 DNA sequence: TGTGCCAGCAGCTTCCTACAGGGCCACGAGCAGTACTTC. This encodes CASSFLQGHEQYF.

The chain carries TRBV19 and TRBJ2-7; a weak D match, TRBD1 (6 bases). Trimming cost V 5 bases and J 0 bases, with 8 bases left between them. This CDR3 has 13 residues. CDR1 is LNHDA and CDR2 is SQIVND in the germline V gene (reference sequence). In nucleotides, the CDR3 is TGTGCCAGTAGTGAACAGGGCTCCTACGAGCAGTACTTC. Amino acid sequence: CASSEQGSYEQYF. The full variable domain, in which reference TRBV19 and TRBJ2-7 provide the parts outside the CDR3, is DGGITQSPKYLFRKEGQNVTLSCEQNLNHDAMYWYRQDPGQGLRLIYYSQIVNDFQKGDIAEGYSVSREKKESFPLTVTSAQKNPTAFYLCASSEQGSYEQYFGPGTRLTVT.

This chain uses TRBV5-1 with TRBJ1-1, with D possibly matching TRBD1 (6 bases). The germline V gene encodes CDR1 SGHRS and CDR2 YFSETQ. The CDR3 extends over 15 amino acids. V was cut by 4 bases and J by 0 bases, with 13 bases left in between. This CDR3 reads CASSPQGPVNTEAFF. The CDR3 coding sequence is TGCGCCAGCAGCCCGCAGGGGCCGGTGAACACTGAAGCTTTCTTT.

V and J are TRBV28 and TRBJ2-2, with D possibly matching TRBD2 (6 bases). The CDR3 spans 15 residues. With 3 bases removed from V and 1 base from J, the gap between germline ends came to 9 bases. The germline gives CDR1 MDHEN, CDR2 SYDVKM. This chain's CDR3 is CASSLGGLNTGELFF. CDR3 DNA: TGTGCCAGCAGTTTGGGGGGACTGAACACCGGGGAGCTGTTTTTT.

The chain employs TRBV2 and TRBJ1-5; D unclear. From germline, CDR1 is SNHLY and CDR2 FYNNEI. This CDR3 has 14 residues. Trimming took 3 bases from V and 3 from J, leaving 9 bases between them. The DNA for the CDR3 is TGTGCCAGCAGTGAGTCTAGGAACAATCAGCCCCAGCATTTT. It yields the protein CASSESRNNQPQHF.

There are a few counts of this clone. The chain carries TRBV11-2 and TRBJ2-2; 10 positions agree with TRBD2. Per germline, CDR1 SGHAT and CDR2 FQNNGV. V lost 2 bases to trimming and J lost 9 bases; unmatched junction nucleotides: 6. This CDR3 has 15 amino acids. The CDR3: CASSLSSGGWRELFF. The DNA of the CDR3 is TGTGCCAGCAGCTTATCTAGCGGGGGTTGGAGGGAGCTGTTTTTT.

This clone was observed a few times. The chain combines TRBV6-2 or TRBV6-3 with TRBJ2-7; 8 nucleotides line up with TRBD2. The germline V gene has CDR1 MNHEY and CDR2 SVGEGT. The CDR3 runs to 15 residues. Trimming removed 2 bases from V and 2 bases from J; junction bases left unmatched: 5. CDR3 protein: CASSYDGGRTYEQYF. DNA of the CDR3: TGTGCCAGCAGTTACGATGGCGGGAGGACCTACGAGCAGTACTTC.

The chain is built from TRBV6-2 or TRBV6-3 and TRBJ2-1, with 11 bases fitting TRBD2. Trimming took 2 bases from V and 3 from J; bases not matched to a gene: 15. Per germline, CDR1 MNHEY and CDR2 SVGEGT. CDR3 size: 20 residues. CDR3 DNA: TGTGCCAGCAGTTACACTGGGCTAGCGGGGGGCCAATCCCTCTACAATGAGCAGTTCTTC. As protein: CASSYTGLAGGQSLYNEQFF.

J is TRBJ2-1 and V is TRBV29-1; 8 nucleotides match TRBD1. This CDR3 comprises 14 residues. The germline CDR1 and CDR2 sequences are SQVTM and ANQGSEA. Germline trimming cut 5 bases from V and 5 bases from J; bases unmatched to any gene: 8. The CDR3 is CSVRQGWRDNEQFF. The CDR3 bases are TGCAGCGTTAGACAGGGGTGGAGGGACAATGAGCAGTTCTTC.

The gene calls are TRBV5-1 and TRBJ1-2; a possible D gene is TRBD1 (5 bases). The CDR3 spans 17 residues. CDR1 is SGHRS, CDR2 YFSETQ, per germline. V was trimmed by 3 bases and J by 2 bases, leaving 20 bases between them. CDR3 loop: CASSWIHLRGANYGYTF. The CDR3 coding sequence is TGCGCCAGCAGCTGGATCCATCTCCGAGGGGCAAACTATGGCTACACCTTC.

The CDR3 nucleotides read TGTGCCAGCAGCCCTCAGGGACAGGCTCCAGGAACCCAGTACTTC. This encodes CASSPQGQAPGTQYF. The J gene is TRBJ2-5, the V gene TRBV9; 8 nucleotides match TRBD1. Looked up from germline, CDR1 is SGDLS and CDR2 is YYNGEE. The ends lost 4 bases at V and 8 bases at J; junction bases unmatched: 13. There are 15 residues in the CDR3.

The chain uses TRBV29-1 and TRBJ2-2, with D perhaps TRBD2 (6 bases). The length of the CDR3 is 13 residues. Trimming shortened V by 7 bases and J by 5 bases, and 14 bases separated the two germline ends. CDR1 and CDR2 (germline): SQVTM, ANQGSEA. This CDR3 reads CSADTAGTGELFF. In DNA, the CDR3 is TGCAGCGCTGACACCGCGGGGACCGGGGAGCTGTTTTTT.

This chain joins TRBV11-2 and TRBJ2-6, with D perhaps assigned TRBD1 or TRBD2 (5 bases each). Germline CDR1 and CDR2: SGHAT and FQNNGV. Trimming shortened V by 5 bases and J by 5 bases, and 10 bases separated the two germline ends. There are 14 residues in the CDR3. The CDR3 DNA follows: TGTGCCAGCAGCCCGGGGCATCGGGCCAACGTCCTGACTTTC. This sequence encodes CASSPGHRANVLTF.

The chain is built from TRBV7-2 and TRBJ2-5; a weak D match, TRBD2 (6 bases). This CDR3 has 14 amino acids. In germline, CDR1 is SGHTA, CDR2 FQGNSA. Between the trimmed V and J ends, which lost 4 bases and 0 bases, there was a span of 9 bases. CDR3 sequence: CASSYAGYQETQYF. CDR3 DNA sequence: TGTGCCAGCAGCTATGCGGGGTACCAAGAGACCCAGTACTTC.

In this sample, this clone turned up once. This chain connects TRBV4-3 to TRBJ2-1, with 7 positions matching TRBD2. Germline trimming cut 0 bases from V and 6 bases from J; bases unmatched to any gene: 11. This CDR3 contains 17 residues. CDR1 and CDR2 (germline): LGHNA, YSLEER. CDR3 in DNA: TGCGCCAGCAGCCAAGAGTCGCCCACTAGCGCCCGCAATGAGCAGTTCTTC. The encoded protein is CASSQESPTSARNEQFF.

This chain uses TRBV7-7 with TRBJ2-1, with D uncertain. V was trimmed by 1 base and J by 8 bases, leaving 18 bases between them. CDR1 and CDR2 from the germline V gene are SSHAT and FNYEAQ (reference sequence). The CDR3 consists of 16 residues. CDR3 sequence: CASSLEGSSGLDEQFF. The CDR3 DNA reads as TGTGCCAGCAGCTTAGAGGGTTCCTCCGGGCTCGATGAGCAGTTCTTC.